This is a list of T cell receptor beta chains from one sample in a study of cytomegalovirus exposure and HLA in healthy donors. Produced via immunoSEQ multiplex PCR; TCRdb's table is partial and in-frame only. This sample has 150,000 to 200,000 clones, with around 80% found just once. The sequenced sample consisted of PBMCs. Receptors originate from a man in his forties or fifties in good health and CMV-seropositive. The CDR3 runs from the conserved cysteine through the conserved F or W. The order of the fields is D gene, J gene, clone size, V gene, CDR3 DNA, CDR3 protein. The D gene is left open where the match is weak. Clone size appears in some rows only: once, few, many, or a class for an expanded clone.

. | TRBJ2-7 | once | TRBV6-1 | TGTGCCAGCAGTCTCCCCGGGGTCTCGGCCGAGCAGTACTTC | CASSLPGVSAEQYF
TRBD2 | TRBJ2-5 | . | TRBV5-1 | TGCGCCAGCAGCTTATACGGGACTAGTGCTCGGGAGACCCAGTACTTC | CASSLYGTSARETQYF
TRBD2 | TRBJ2-1 | . | TRBV15 | TGTGCCACCAGCAGACGGGGACTAGCGGGTAGGAATGAGCAGTTCTTC | CATSRRGLAGRNEQFF
. | TRBJ2-1 | . | TRBV19 | TGTGCCAGTTCACAGGCGTCCTACAATGAGCAGTTCTTC | CASSQASYNEQFF
. | TRBJ1-1 | . | TRBV6-1 | TGTGCCAGCAGTGAAGATGAGGTCGGCACTGAAGCTTTCTTT | CASSEDEVGTEAFF
TRBD2 | TRBJ2-1 | . | TRBV19 | TGTGCCAGTAGTATGGGCGGGAGTCTTGAGCAGTTCTTC | CASSMGGSLEQFF
. | TRBJ1-4 | . | TRBV9 | TGTGCCAGCAGCGTGTCGGGGAACCGGGCCGAAAAACTGTTTTTT | CASSVSGNRAEKLFF
TRBD1 | TRBJ2-7 | . | TRBV6-5 | TGTGCCAGCAGTTACTCGACAGGGGGTTACGAGCAGTACTTC | CASSYSTGGYEQYF
. | TRBJ1-2 | once | TRBV9 | TGTGCCAGCAGCCCGGGTGAGACTAACTATGGCTACACCTTC | CASSPGETNYGYTF
. | TRBJ2-7 | . | TRBV6-1 | TGTGCCAGCAGCCGACAGAGCTCCTACGAGCAGTACTTC | CASSRQSSYEQYF
. | TRBJ2-3 | . | TRBV4-1 | TGCGCCAGCAGCCAAAGGGGCCCATTGAGCACAGATACGCAGTATTTT | CASSQRGPLSTDTQYF
TRBD2 | TRBJ2-2 | . | TRBV19 | TGTGCCAGTAGTGGGCTAGCGGCGAACACCGGGGAGCTGTTTTTT | CASSGLAANTGELFF
TRBD2 | TRBJ2-2 | . | TRBV7-2 | TGTGCCAGCAGCTTGGGAGAGGCTAGCGGCAACACCGGGGAGCTGTTTTTT | CASSLGEASGNTGELFF
. | TRBJ2-3 | few | TRBV27 | TGTGCCAGCAGTTTACCCCCCCCCTCTACGCAGTATTTT | CASSLPPPSTQYF
. | TRBJ1-2 | . | TRBV7-9 | TGTGCCAGCAGCTTAGCGGGGGCGGGCGGCTACACCTTC | CASSLAGAGGYTF
. | TRBJ2-1 | . | TRBV7-9 | TGTGCCAGCAGCTCTCCGGTACTCGACAATGAGCAGTTCTTC | CASSSPVLDNEQFF
. | TRBJ2-5 | . | TRBV2 | TGTGCCAGCAATTTGCGACAAGAGACCCAGTACTTC | CASNLRQETQYF
. | TRBJ2-1 | once | TRBV21-1 | TGTGCCAGCAGCAAAGAGCGCGGTACCTTAAATGATGAATTCTTC | CASSKERGTLNDEFF
TRBD1 | TRBJ2-1 | . | TRBV7-9 | TGTGCCAGCAGCGGATGGGAGACAGGGAAGAATGAGCAGTTCTTC | CASSGWETGKNEQFF
TRBD1 | TRBJ2-5 | . | TRBV7-2 | TGTGCCAGCAGCTCTGGGACAGGGCAGGGGACCCAGTACTTC | CASSSGTGQGTQYF
TRBD2 | TRBJ2-1 | . | TRBV14 | TGTGCCAGCAGCCAAGTAGCGGGAGGGTACAATGAGCAGTTCTTC | CASSQVAGGYNEQFF
. | TRBJ1-1 | few | TRBV25-1 | TGTGCCAGCAGTGGATACACAGGATCGAACACTGAAGCTTTCTTT | CASSGYTGSNTEAFF
. | TRBJ1-1 | . | TRBV27 | TGTGCCAGCAGTTCTCGGGATACCGGGGTCGAAGCTTTCTTT | CASSSRDTGVEAFF
. | TRBJ2-5 | . | TRBV11-2 | TGTGCCAGCAGCCCGGGTGGGGGGACCCAAAAGACCCAGTACTTC | CASSPGGGTQKTQYF
. | TRBJ1-6 | . | TRBV6-1 | TGTGCCAGCAGTGAGATACAGGGAGGGAGGTCACCCCTCCACTTT | CASSEIQGGRSPLHF
. | TRBJ2-3 | . | TRBV6-5 | TGTGCCAGCAGTTACTGGACTATACCCACAGATACGCAGTATTTT | CASSYWTIPTDTQYF
TRBD1 | TRBJ2-4 | . | TRBV15 | TGTGCCACCAGCAGGTCCGGACAGGGACACATTCAGTACTTC | CATSRSGQGHIQYF
TRBD1 | TRBJ2-6 | . | TRBV7-9 | TGTGCCAGCAGCCACGGACAGGGGGCCCTCTCTGGGGCCAACGTCCTGACTTTC | CASSHGQGALSGANVLTF
. | TRBJ1-4 | . | TRBV10-3 | TGTGCCACCGCACGAGCAACTAATGAAAAACTGTTTTTT | CATARATNEKLFF
TRBD2 | TRBJ2-1 | once | TRBV7-6 | TGTGCCAGCAGCTTAGGACTAGCGGGGGACAATGAGCAGTTCTTC | CASSLGLAGDNEQFF
. | TRBJ1-2 | . | TRBV5-4 | TGTGCCAGCAGCTTGAGGACAGCGAACTTCTATGGCTACACCTTC | CASSLRTANFYGYTF
. | TRBJ1-1 | . | TRBV5-1 | TGCGCCAGCAGCCTACAGGGTGACACTGAAGCTTTCTTT | CASSLQGDTEAFF
. | TRBJ1-6 | . | TRBV10-2 | TGCGCCAGCAGTGAGTCGAGGGGAGGATTCCATAATTCACCCCTCCACTTT | CASSESRGGFHNSPLHF
. | TRBJ1-5 | . | TRBV6-6 | TGTGCCAGCAAGGCGGATCAGCCCCAGCATTTT | CASKADQPQHF
TRBD1 | TRBJ1-4 | . | TRBV19 | TGTGCCAGTAGTCCAGCGGGGACAGGGGTCGAAAAACTGTTTTTT | CASSPAGTGVEKLFF
TRBD2 | TRBJ2-2 | . | TRBV5-1 | TGCGCCACCCGAAGCGGGAGCGCCAACACCGGGGAGCTGTTTTTT | CATRSGSANTGELFF
TRBD2 | TRBJ2-1 | . | TRBV10-1 | TGCGCCAGCAAGACTAGCGAGTACAATGAGCAGTTCTTC | CASKTSEYNEQFF
TRBD1 | TRBJ1-5 | . | TRBV7-6 | TGTGCCAGCAGCTCGGGGACAGGGAGTTCTCAGCCCCAGCATTTT | CASSSGTGSSQPQHF
TRBD2 | TRBJ2-3 | . | TRBV5-4 | TGTGCCAGCAACAACGGGGGGGCCTTAGATACGCAGTATTTT | CASNNGGALDTQYF
. | TRBJ2-1 | . | TRBV29-1 | TGCAGCGTTACCACCGGGGGTGAGCAGTTCTTC | CSVTTGGEQFF
TRBD1 | TRBJ2-5 | . | TRBV5-6 | TGTGCCAGCAGCTTGGATAGGGGACAGGGGGTGCAGACCCAGTACTTC | CASSLDRGQGVQTQYF
. | TRBJ2-3 | . | TRBV9 | TGTGCCAGCAGTGGTAATGCAGGGTTTTCCACAGATACGCAGTATTTT | CASSGNAGFSTDTQYF
TRBD1 | TRBJ1-1 | . | TRBV18 | TGTGCCAGCTCACCAGGGGGCAGGGGGCGATTAACTGAAGCTTTCTTT | CASSPGGRGRLTEAFF
. | TRBJ1-1 | . | TRBV15 | TGTGCCACCAGTTCACAGGGAAGCGGTATGGCTTTCTTT | CATSSQGSGMAFF
. | TRBJ2-5 | . | TRBV2 | TGTGCCAGCAACTACGAAGCCGAAGAGACCCAGTACTTC | CASNYEAEETQYF
TRBD1 | TRBJ1-1 | . | TRBV19 | TGTGCCAGTAGTATAGGACAGGGGAGCACTGAAGCTTTCTTT | CASSIGQGSTEAFF
TRBD1 | TRBJ1-1 | . | TRBV19 | TGTGCCAGTAGTCGGGACAGGGCGACTGAAGCTTTCTTT | CASSRDRATEAFF
. | TRBJ2-1 | . | TRBV7-9 | TGTGCCAGCAGCTTAGTTCTAGGAGGCAATGAGCAGTTCTTC | CASSLVLGGNEQFF
TRBD1 | TRBJ1-1 | . | TRBV19 | TGTGCCAGTAGGGCCGGGACAGGGACAGTGAACACTGAAGCTTTCTTT | CASRAGTGTVNTEAFF
TRBD2 | TRBJ2-1 | . | TRBV7-3 | TGTGCCAGCAGCTCCAGCGGGAGCGGGGATGAGCAGTTCTTC | CASSSSGSGDEQFF
TRBD1 | TRBJ2-5 | . | TRBV7-8 | TGTGCCAGCAAGCGGGACAGGGGACAAGAGACCCAGTACTTC | CASKRDRGQETQYF
. | TRBJ2-3 | . | TRBV6-1 | TGTGCCAGCAGGATAGCGGCCGCAGATACGCAGTATTTT | CASRIAAADTQYF
TRBD1 | TRBJ2-3 | . | TRBV6-1 | TGTGCCAGCAGTGACGGGACAGACACAGATACGCAGTATTTT | CASSDGTDTDTQYF
TRBD1 | TRBJ2-6 | . | TRBV18 | TGTGCCAGCTCACCACAGGACAGGGGGACAGGGGCCAACGTCCTGACTTTC | CASSPQDRGTGANVLTF
TRBD1 | TRBJ1-5 | . | TRBV6-5 | TGTGCCAGCAGTATCGGGACAGGGGTGCCCCAGCATTTT | CASSIGTGVPQHF
. | TRBJ2-3 | . | TRBV2 | TGTGCCAGCAGTGGGACTACCGGGAGTACAGATACGCAGTATTTT | CASSGTTGSTDTQYF